This TCR beta chain was retrieved from a study of blood T cell repertoires in COVID-19. In the study overall: Sources were T cells, B-cell-depleted T cells, or PBMCs; the material itself was cDNA or gDNA.

This CDR3 region has 15 residues. Germline CDR1 is SGHNT and CDR2 is YYREEE (reference sequence). V shed 4 bases, J shed 4 bases, and the junction held 4 bases outside the gene matches. The study recruited people aged 18 to 89 years across under 25 US areas. Recovered participants had two consecutive negative NP/OP PCR tests, healthcare professional clearance, or symptom resolution. In the source study's methods: The authors estimated nucleated cell counts from reference gene primer amplification. The repertoire was sequenced with immunoSEQ multiplex PCR; TCRdb's copy has only in-frame clones and lacks some. V and J calls plus clone size are reproduced from that table; the DNA served to infer D and trimming. Here the sample spans fewer than 400,000 clones, 75% to 90% being singletons.

The V and J genes are TRBV5-4 and TRBJ1-5; 11 bases fit TRBD1. The sequenced material came from PBMCs or T cells enriched from blood (not recorded which). The clonotype originates from a man aged 30-40 years who had recovered from COVID-19. CDR3 DNA sequence: TGTGCCAGCAGCCCTGGGACAGGGGGAAATCAGCCCCAGCATTTT. Translation gives CASSPGTGGNQPQHF.